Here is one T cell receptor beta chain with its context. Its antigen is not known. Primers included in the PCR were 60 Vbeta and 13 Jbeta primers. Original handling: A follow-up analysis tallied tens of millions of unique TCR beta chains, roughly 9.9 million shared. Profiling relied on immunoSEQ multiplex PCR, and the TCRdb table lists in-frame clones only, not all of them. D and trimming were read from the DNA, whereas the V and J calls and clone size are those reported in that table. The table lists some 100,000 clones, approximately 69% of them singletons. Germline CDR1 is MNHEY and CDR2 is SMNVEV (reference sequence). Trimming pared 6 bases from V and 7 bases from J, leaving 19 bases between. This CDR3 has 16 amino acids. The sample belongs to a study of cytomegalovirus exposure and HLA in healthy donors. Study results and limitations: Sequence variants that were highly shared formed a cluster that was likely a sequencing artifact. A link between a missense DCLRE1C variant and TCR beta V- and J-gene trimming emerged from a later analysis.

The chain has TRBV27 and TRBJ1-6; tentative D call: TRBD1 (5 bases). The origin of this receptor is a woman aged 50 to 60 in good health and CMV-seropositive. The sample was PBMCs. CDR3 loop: CASRLNQMAGNSPLHF. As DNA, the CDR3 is TGTGCCAGCAGATTAAATCAGATGGCAGGGAATTCACCCCTCCACTTT.